The source of this T cell receptor beta chain is a study of shared clonotypes between healthy human individuals (dated by TCRdb to the early 2020s). Context from the whole study: The cohort comprised a couple of women and a few men aged 18 to 49 years. For each donor, CD4 naive and CD4 memory were each given three plates, CD8 naive was given two plates, and CD8 memory was given one plate. To estimate repertoire size and how much clonotypes are shared between individuals, the study performed deep sequencing of blood TCR repertoires from about five healthy adults. Different laboratories and diverse techniques were used to prepare libraries and sequence TCR repertoires, to increase sequencing depth and limit assay-specific biases. Per donor, leukapheresis produced somewhere between about 0.9 and 9.5 billion PBMCs.

Points the paper makes about the study in general: Larger estimated clonotype richness was generally found for naive subsets than for memory subsets. Pairwise subsampling indicated that sequencing depth was expected to affect the degree of clonotype sharing among donors. Sampling was restricted to blood, and TCR repertoires in tissues likely differ from the TCR repertoires found in blood. Sharing across four donors was observed for roughly 5% of naive CD4, under 4% of naive CD8, about 2.5% of memory CD4, and about 0.38% of memory CD8 clonotypes. Clonotypes shared by all four sorted-subset donors showed higher generation probabilities than non-shared clonotypes. The small number of donors limited the genetic and exposure-history diversity represented. Even with the large sequencing depth, rarefaction of the sorted-subset datasets indicated that sequencing was incomplete.

Healthy HIV-negative adults with no recently reported acute infections or vaccinations were included as donors. Every donor was a Caucasian adult living in Nashville, Tennessee, USA. CD4+ T cells were enriched through magnetic negative selection, after which naive cells were positively selected on CD45RA and the remaining negative fraction served as the memory subset. After blood collection by leukapheresis, PBMCs were isolated using Ficoll-Histopaque density gradient centrifugation and then cryopreserved in the vapor phase of liquid nitrogen. Analytical flow cytometry was used to check the purity and quantity of every magnetically sorted T cell population. Each sorted fraction had its genomic DNA isolated and then quantified by UV absorbance on a Nanodrop 2000c. TCR CDR3 regions were amplified from genomic DNA by multiplex PCR using the deep immunoSEQ assay. Extracted genomic DNA from each cell subset was distributed evenly across all wells of several immunoSEQ 96-well plates, and each plate was treated as a replicate. For sorted subsets, each replicate PCR was loaded with roughly 200 ng genomic DNA, equivalent to 25,000 to 30,000 T cell genomes. Purified libraries were measured with a Qubit 3.0 fluorometer, size-checked on a Bioanalyzer 2100, and measured again with the KAPA Library Quantification kit. Each immunoSEQ 96-well plate was sequenced on its own single-read 150-cycle Illumina NextSeq 550 flow cell. The study's own analysis went as follows. Because the immunoSEQ output held only junctional sequences and lacked quality scores, the filtering could not match the filtering applied to full-length reads. Sequences were annotated with PyIR, a Python wrapper for IgBLAST v1.9, and V/J genes and CDR3 were assigned using IMGT germline references. Reads were filtered out if the reads had weak V/J assignments (E-value above 1e-6), no CDR3, stop codons, out-of-frame junctions, or ambiguous translated residues. V3J clonotypes were defined by identical inferred V gene, J gene, and CDR3 amino acid sequence. The percentage overlap between two repertoires was calculated by dividing the number of shared unique clonotypes by the size of the smaller repertoire. Richness of each repertoire was evaluated using RTK rarefaction, the Chao1 estimator, and Recon v2.1 estimates of unobserved clonotypes. Generation probabilities were computed with OLGA for all TCRbeta clonotypes obtained by the gDNA method from a handful of donors. Imported from immuneACCESS, the table was reduced by TCRdb to in-frame sequences with V and J called. These copies leave out some clones; in studies compared against another copy, an unresolved V gene accounts for under half, and the cause of the remainder is not known. That table is the source of V, J and clone size, and D and trimming were worked out from the DNA. This sample has around 1,100,000 clones in its table, and roughly 80% of those were observed once. The top ten hold more than 0.85% of the sample.

CDR1 and CDR2, looked up from the germline V gene, are MNHEY and SVGAGI. The CDR3 contains 15 residues, cysteine and phenylalanine counted. The only DNA kept is the CDR3, 45 bases in frame from the first base. Trimming takes 8 bases off V and 3 bases off J; junction bases not matched to a gene: 7. Remarks on this clone: Its antigen remains unidentified. Base qualities are missing; no much larger clone stands one base away.

Sequencing was performed on memory CD4+ T cells from PBMCs. Taken with the paper, the label for cell subset or site translates to: CD45RA-negative fraction. The sequence derives from a man between 18 and 29 years old in good health. Some clones in this sample may be carry-over from other donors' samples. The V and J genes are TRBV6-5 and TRBJ1-3, and 10 bases in between align with TRBD1. The nucleotide sequence is TGTGCCAGCGGCTTCGGGACAGGGGTTGGAAACACCATATATTTT. This yields the protein CASGFGTGVGNTIYF.